A selection of T cell receptor beta chains follows, all from one sample in a study of CD8 T cells in Susac syndrome. TCRdb recomputed calls from the immunoSEQ multiplex PCR reads with MiXCR, one row per CDR3 protein. In the table there are around 150,000 distinct CDR3 sequences, 85% to 95% of which are singletons. The source material was CD4+ T cells from PBMCs. The receptors here all came from a human donor in good health. Each CDR3 is given with its conserved first and last residue. A D gene is named only where the DNA matches it firmly. Only part of the rows carry a size: once, few, many, or a class if the clone is expanded.

J gene | clone size | V gene | D gene | CDR3 DNA | CDR3 protein
TRBJ1-6 | NA | TRBV12-3/TRBV12-4 | NA | TGTGCCAGCAGTTTCACCGTCCGATCACCCCTCCACTTT | CASSFTVRSPLHF
TRBJ1-1 | NA | TRBV4-2 | TRBD1 | TGTGCCAGCAGCCCGTGGACAGGGGGAAACACTGAAGCTTTCTTT | CASSPWTGGNTEAFF
TRBJ2-5 | NA | TRBV20-1 | NA | TGCAGTGCTAGTGGCGGGGTACTCCAAGAGACCCAGTACTTC | CSASGGVLQETQYF
TRBJ2-1 | NA | TRBV20-1 | TRBD2 | TGCAGTGCTTCCCTGACTAGCGGGGGTTTATACAATGAGCAGTTCTTC | CSASLTSGGLYNEQFF
TRBJ2-7 | NA | TRBV12-3/TRBV12-4 | NA | TGTGCCAGCAGTTTAGGCCCCCGCGGGGACTACGAGCAGTACTTC | CASSLGPRGDYEQYF
TRBJ2-2 | NA | TRBV9 | NA | TGTGCCAGCGGGATTAGGGGCACCGGGGAGCTGTTTTTT | CASGIRGTGELFF
TRBJ2-5 | NA | TRBV11-2 | TRBD1 | TGTGCCAGCAGCTCCCTGACAGGGAAGGAGACCCAGTACTTC | CASSSLTGKETQYF
TRBJ2-3 | NA | TRBV19 | TRBD2 | TGTGCCAGTCGACTAGCGGGGGGTACAGATACGCAGTATTTT | CASRLAGGTDTQYF
TRBJ2-7 | NA | TRBV29-1 | NA | TGCAGCGCTAGGGACAAGGAGGCCTACGAGCAGTACTTC | CSARDKEAYEQYF
TRBJ2-7 | NA | TRBV5-6 | TRBD1 | TGTGCCAGCAGCATTGACAGGGGATACGAGCAGTACTTC | CASSIDRGYEQYF
TRBJ2-7 | NA | TRBV9 | NA | TGTGCCAGCAGCGTAGATCCGAGTGAGTACTACGAGCAGTACTTC | CASSVDPSEYYEQYF
TRBJ2-5 | NA | TRBV2 | NA | TGTGCCAGCAGCTCCAGGGTCCGGGAGACCCAGTACTTC | CASSSRVRETQYF
TRBJ1-5 | NA | TRBV19 | NA | TGTGCCAGTAGTCCCCTCCGCCGGGGGCCGAGCAATCAGCCCCAGCATTTT | CASSPLRRGPSNQPQHF
TRBJ2-3 | NA | TRBV4-1 | NA | TGCGCCAGCAGCCAAGATGGGCAAACAGATACGCAGTATTTT | CASSQDGQTDTQYF
TRBJ1-2 | once | TRBV27 | NA | TGTGCCAGCAGTTTTGGGGACGGCAACTATGGCTACACCTTC | CASSFGDGNYGYTF
TRBJ2-7 | NA | TRBV29-1 | TRBD1 | TGCAGCGGATACAGGGGCCCCTACTACGAGCAGTACTTC | CSGYRGPYYEQYF
TRBJ2-3 | NA | TRBV7-2 | NA | TGTGCCAGCAGCTTATGGGCAGAGAGCCTCACAGATACGCAGTATTTT | CASSLWAESLTDTQYF
TRBJ2-7 | NA | TRBV10-3 | TRBD1 | TGTGCCATCAGCTCCGGGACAGGGGGGTACGAGCAGTACTTC | CAISSGTGGYEQYF
TRBJ2-5 | NA | TRBV12-5 | TRBD1 | TGTGCTAGTGGTTTGGGACAGGGGGCTTCAGAGACCCAGTACTTC | CASGLGQGASETQYF